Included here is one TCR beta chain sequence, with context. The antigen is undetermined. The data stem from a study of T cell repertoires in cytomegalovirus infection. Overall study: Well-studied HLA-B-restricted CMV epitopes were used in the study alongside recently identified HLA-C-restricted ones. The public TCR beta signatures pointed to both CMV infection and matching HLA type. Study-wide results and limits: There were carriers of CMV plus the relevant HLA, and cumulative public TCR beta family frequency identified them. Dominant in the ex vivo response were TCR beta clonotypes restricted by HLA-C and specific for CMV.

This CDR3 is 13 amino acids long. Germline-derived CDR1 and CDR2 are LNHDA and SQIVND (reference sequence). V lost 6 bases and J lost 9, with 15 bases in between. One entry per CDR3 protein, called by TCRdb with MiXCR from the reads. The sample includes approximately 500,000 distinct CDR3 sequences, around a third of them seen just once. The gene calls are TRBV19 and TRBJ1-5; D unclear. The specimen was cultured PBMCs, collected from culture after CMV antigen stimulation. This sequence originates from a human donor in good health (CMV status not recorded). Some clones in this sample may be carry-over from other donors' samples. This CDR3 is CASSGPPPLPQHF. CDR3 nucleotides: TGTGCCAGTAGCGGCCCCCCGCCTCTGCCCCAGCATTTT.